These 9 T cell receptor beta chains were all obtained from the same sample, sequenced in a study of blood T cell repertoires in COVID-19. Measured with immunoSEQ multiplex PCR; TCRdb has only the in-frame clones, and not every one. Of 180,000 or so clones in the sample, around 86% were seen once. The sample comprised peripheral blood. The receptor source for this set is a man aged 35-49 years with acute or convalescent COVID-19.

This chain connects TRBV2 to TRBJ2-1, with 8 positions matching TRBD2. Germline V lookup: CDR1 SNHLY, CDR2 FYNNEI. The CDR3 spans 15 residues. V was pared by 3 bases and J by 6 bases, with 7 bases of the junction left unmatched. CDR3 in amino acids: CASSDVGGASNEQFF. Here the CDR3 DNA reads TGTGCCAGCAGTGACGTCGGGGGGGCCTCCAATGAGCAGTTCTTC.

This clone was seen ten or more times. The CDR3 protein is CASSLPGGDYGYTF. In nucleotides, the CDR3 is TGCGCCAGCAGCTTGCCGGGTGGAGACTATGGCTACACCTTC. This rearrangement joins TRBV5-1 to TRBJ1-2; no clear D gene. This CDR3 region has 14 residues. V lost 1 base, J lost 3 bases, and 10 bases lay in between. The germline V gene encodes CDR1 SGHRS and CDR2 YFSETQ. Filled out from reference TRBV5-1 and TRBJ1-2, the complete variable domain reads KAGVTQTPRYLIKTRGQQVTLSCSPISGHRSVSWYQQTPGQGLQFLFEYFSETQRNKGNFPGRFSGRQFSNSRSEMNVSTLELGDSALYLCASSLPGGDYGYTFGSGTRLTVV.

This clone was detected only once. V is TRBV15 and J is TRBJ1-4; possibly TRBD1 for D (6 bases). This CDR3 is 16 amino acids long. CDR1 and CDR2 from the germline V gene are LNHNV and YYDKDF (reference sequence). Trimming stripped 2 bases from V and 6 bases from J, with 16 bases between. CDR3: CATSRSRGPLDEKLFF. Written as DNA, the CDR3 is TGTGCCACCAGCAGATCCAGGGGCCCCCTGGATGAAAAACTGTTTTTT.

The V and J genes are TRBV6-1 and TRBJ1-6; D unresolved. The germline V gene encodes CDR1 MNHNS and CDR2 SASEGT. The CDR3 has 13 residues. Between the trimmed V and J ends, which lost 3 bases and 7 bases, there was a span of 7 bases. The CDR3 reads CASSDPRNSPLHF. The CDR3 DNA sequence: TGTGCCAGCAGTGATCCGAGAAATTCACCCCTCCACTTT.

This chain connects TRBV4-3 to TRBJ2-3; 10 bases line up with TRBD1. Germline assignment: CDR1 LGHNA and CDR2 YSLEER. V gave up 1 base and J gave up 0 bases; unmatched junction bases: 4. The CDR3 loop spans 17 amino acids. The CDR3 sequence is CASSQVDRGLSTDTQYF. CDR3 sequence (DNA): TGCGCCAGCAGCCAAGTCGACAGGGGGCTTAGCACAGATACGCAGTATTTT.

The chain recombines TRBV28 with TRBJ2-1; D is ambiguous. The CDR3 loop spans 13 amino acids. With 6 bases removed from V and 1 base from J, the gap between germline ends came to 7 bases. Per the germline V gene, CDR1 is MDHEN and CDR2 is SYDVKM. The CDR3 protein is CASSTLSYNEQFF. In DNA form, the CDR3 reads TGTGCCAGCAGCACTCTATCCTACAATGAGCAGTTCTTC.

The rearrangement joins TRBV6-5 to TRBJ2-7, with 10 bases aligning to TRBD1. Germline-derived CDR1 and CDR2 are MNHEY and SVGAGI. The CDR3 totals 15 residues. Trimming took 5 bases from V and 5 from J; bases not matched to a gene: 9. As DNA, the CDR3 is TGTGCCAGCAGTAGTCCGGGACAGGGGAGGGACGAGCAGTACTTC. Residues: CASSSPGQGRDEQYF.

The chain employs TRBV27 and TRBJ2-7; 8 nucleotides line up with TRBD1. Germline-derived CDR1 and CDR2 are MNHEY and SMNVEV (reference sequence). The CDR3 has 15 amino acids. V lost 5 bases and J lost 0; bases outside the gene matches: 6. The CDR3 region is CASSAGQGFSYEQYF. Written as DNA, the CDR3 is TGTGCCAGCAGTGCAGGACAGGGATTCTCCTACGAGCAGTACTTC.

The chain couples TRBV2 to TRBJ1-4; D is unresolved. CDR3 length: 16 amino acids. V was trimmed by 3 bases and J by 8 bases, leaving 19 bases between them. From germline, CDR1 is SNHLY and CDR2 FYNNEI. CDR3 protein: CASSEGGRRREEKLFF. The CDR3 DNA is TGTGCCAGCAGTGAGGGAGGCAGGCGGCGGGAAGAAAAACTGTTTTTT.